One and the same sample provided the 14 T cell receptor beta chains below, sequenced in a study of CD8 T cells in ankylosing spondylitis. Study results and limitations: What seemed typical of ankylosing spondylitis blood was a TCR beta motif built from several highly homologous variants.

The antigens these receptors bind are not known. MiXCR, applied by TCRdb to the 5' RACE reads, yields one record per CDR3 protein. The data hold some 800,000 distinct CDR3 sequences, with 12% observed a single time. The sequencing sample was made of blood, either unsorted or a sorted T cell fraction (not recorded which). The receptors originated from a male donor with ankylosing spondylitis.

This clonotype was counted a few times. The chain couples TRBV5-1 to TRBJ1-6; TRBD1 matches 10 bases. Germline lookup yields CDR1 SGHRS and CDR2 YFSETQ. This CDR3 has 14 amino acids. The V gene end was trimmed by 5 bases and the J gene end by 7 bases; junction bases not matched to a gene: 3. The DNA for the CDR3 is TGCGCCAGCAGGGACAGGGGGAGCAATTCACCCCTCCACTTT. Translating gives CASRDRGSNSPLHF.

The genes are TRBV18 and TRBJ1-2; D is uncertain. This CDR3 has 13 amino acids. Germline values: CDR1 KGHSH, CDR2 LQKENI. The ends were cut back, 2 bases at V and 8 bases at J, with 12 bases in the middle. The CDR3, as DNA: TGTGCCAGCTCACCAGACGGACGGAGCGGCTACACCTTC. Protein product: CASSPDGRSGYTF.

This clonotype has more than one count but fewer than ten. The chain carries TRBV20-1 and TRBJ2-3; D gene unclear. Germline V CDR1 and CDR2: DFQATT, SNEGSKA (reference sequence). V lost 3 bases and J 2 bases, leaving 9 bases between the germline ends. The CDR3 contains 13 residues. The CDR3 DNA reads TGCAGTGCTAGTAGTCCCTACACAGATACGCAGTATTTT. Protein sequence: CSASSPYTDTQYF.

This clonotype was counted ten times or more. The V call is TRBV19, the J call TRBJ1-1; 10 bases match TRBD1. This CDR3 comprises 17 residues. Germline CDR1 reads LNHDA; CDR2 reads SQIVND (reference sequence). The V gene end was trimmed by 5 bases and the J gene end by 5 bases; junction bases not matched to a gene: 14. Written as DNA, the CDR3 is TGTGCCAGTAGTCCGGGGACAGGGGTCAGGACCAGGACTGAAGCTTTCTTT. Protein product: CASSPGTGVRTRTEAFF.

In its sample, this clonotype was seen a few times. The chain joins TRBV4-1 to TRBJ1-2, with D uncertain. There are 12 residues in the CDR3. Deletions cut 2 bases from V and 9 bases from J, with 10 bases between. The germline gives CDR1 MGHRA, CDR2 YSYEKL. This chain's CDR3 is CASSQLRGSYTF. The CDR3 DNA follows: TGCGCCAGCAGCCAATTACGGGGAAGCTACACCTTC.

This chain connects TRBV20-1 to TRBJ2-1; D perhaps matches TRBD2 (6 bases). Trimming left V 1 base short and J 0 bases short, with 13 bases between. Germline V gene lookup returns CDR1 DFQATT and CDR2 SNEGSKA (reference sequence). The CDR3 is 16 amino acids. In DNA, the CDR3 is TGCAGTGCTAGAGTAGCGGCCATGATCTCCTACAATGAGCAGTTCTTC. This sequence encodes CSARVAAMISYNEQFF.

This clonotype has a handful of counts. The V gene is TRBV29-1, the J gene TRBJ1-5; D is perhaps TRBD1 (6 bases). The CDR3 is 11 residues long. V lost 7 bases and J 5 bases, leaving 9 bases between the germline ends. Germline values: CDR1 SQVTM, CDR2 ANQGSEA. CDR3 protein: CSAGEDQPQHF. The CDR3 coding sequence is TGCAGCGCAGGGGAGGATCAGCCCCAGCATTTT.

Notes on this clonotype: The junction and the germline gene differ at one end; a read error may be behind it. The chain carries TRBV4-3 and TRBJ2-3; D is unresolved. Per germline, CDR1 LGHNA and CDR2 YSLEER. The CDR3 has 12 amino acids. CDR3 residues: CASSPGWNTQSF. The CDR3 DNA reads as TGCGCCAGCAGCCCGGGTTGGAATACGCAGTCTTTT.

This clonotype was found a few times. This rearrangement joins TRBV6-1 to TRBJ2-5; unclear D gene. This CDR3 has 13 amino acids. V was shortened by 6 bases and J by 1 base, with 9 bases between the two germline ends. The germline gives CDR1 MNHNS, CDR2 SASEGT. As DNA, the CDR3 is TGTGCCAGCAGCCGGACCTTCCAAGAGACCCAGTACTTC. Encoded protein: CASSRTFQETQYF.

The rearrangement links TRBV20-1 to TRBJ2-1; D is ambiguous. V was trimmed by 4 bases and J by 13 bases, leaving 17 bases between them. The CDR3 is 12 amino acids. CDR1 is DFQATT and CDR2 is SNEGSKA in the germline V gene (reference sequence). The CDR3 region is CSAKRSPPTQFF. Here the CDR3 DNA reads TGCAGTGCTAAGAGGAGTCCCCCAACACAGTTCTTC.

This clonotype was recorded a few times. V and J are TRBV6-1 and TRBJ2-3; 10 nucleotides line up with TRBD2. The V segment lost 6 bases and the J segment 0 bases; nucleotides outside the gene matches: 3. The CDR3 spans 15 residues. The germline V gene encodes CDR1 MNHNS and CDR2 SASEGT. In DNA, the CDR3 is TGTGCCAGCAGGGAACTAGCGGGGAGCACAGATACGCAGTATTTT. This gives the protein CASRELAGSTDTQYF.

This clonotype has a handful of counts. The gene calls are TRBV6-2 or TRBV6-3 and TRBJ1-2, with a tentative D call TRBD1 (5 bases). The V gene's germline CDR1 is MNHEY and CDR2 SVGEGT. The CDR3 sequence is 15 residues long. Trimming took 0 bases from V and 4 from J, leaving 12 bases between them. The CDR3 loop is CASSYSRDLSYGYTF. CDR3 in DNA: TGTGCCAGCAGTTACTCCAGGGATTTGAGCTATGGCTACACCTTC.

The chain joins TRBV7-2 to TRBJ2-5, with D maybe TRBD2 (5 bases). CDR1 and CDR2 (germline): SGHTA, FQGNSA. The CDR3 runs to 15 residues. V lost 5 bases and J lost 3, with 16 bases in between. Here the CDR3 reads CASSPDGSEEETQYF. The CDR3 coding sequence is TGTGCCAGCAGCCCCGATGGGTCGGAGGAAGAGACCCAGTACTTC.

The rearrangement links TRBV7-2 to TRBJ2-1; the match to TRBD1 covers 9 bases. CDR1 and CDR2 from the germline V gene are SGHTA and FQGNSA. CDR3 size: 14 residues. Trimming at V came to 4 bases and at J to 5 bases, leaving 3 bases not matched to a gene. Here the CDR3 DNA reads TGTGCCAGCAGCTACAGGACAGGGGACAATGAGCAGTTCTTC. Its translation: CASSYRTGDNEQFF.